A selection of T cell receptor beta chains follows, all from one sample in a study of T cells expressing NK-cell markers. TCRdb re-called the 5' RACE reads; one entry per CDR3 protein, DNA not given. Its table records roughly 160,000 distinct CDR3 sequences. The sample taken for sequencing was blood T cells: a sorted CD56 or NKG2C T cell subset, CD4+ or CD8+ T cells, or bulk PBMC T cells (not recorded which). All receptors derive from a woman between 18 and 70 years old in good health. CDR3s include the opening cysteine and the closing phenylalanine or tryptophan.

J	V	CDR3
TRBJ2-5	TRBV10-3	CAISPGSSGTEETQYF
TRBJ1-5	TRBV6-2/TRBV6-3	CASRGQYQPQHF
TRBJ2-1	TRBV7-2	CASSSLRTGGNEQFF
TRBJ1-2	TRBV12-3/TRBV12-4	CASSKGPNYGYTF
TRBJ2-3	TRBV11-2	CASSLVGGGGTDTQYF
TRBJ2-3	TRBV28	CASGGGSSTDTQYF
TRBJ2-6	TRBV5-1	CASRTGAGANVLTF
TRBJ2-3	TRBV6-5	CASSYLGTSGTDTQYF
TRBJ1-5	TRBV4-2	CASSHQGNNQPQHF
TRBJ1-1	TRBV3-1	CASSQRSNTEAFF
TRBJ2-5	TRBV11-2	CASSQGQLQETQYF
TRBJ2-7	TRBV18	CASSVPGQGAEQYF
TRBJ2-7	TRBV29-1	CSVVISGYEQYF
TRBJ2-7	TRBV6-4	CATPRRRMGYEQYF
TRBJ1-1	TRBV25-1	CASSRSVNTEAFF
TRBJ2-5	TRBV7-8	CASSPKEGHIQETQYF
TRBJ2-3	TRBV5-1	CASREAGADTQYF
TRBJ2-5	TRBV5-6	CASSLYDYQETQYF
TRBJ1-2	TRBV4-1	CASSQDLNSPANYGYTF
TRBJ2-1	TRBV30	CAWSTGTVSFF
TRBJ2-1	TRBV3-1	CASSQAYNREGEQFF
TRBJ2-3	TRBV7-3	CASSIIAGGGADTQYF
TRBJ2-2	TRBV20-1	CSARAGYPNTGELFF
TRBJ2-5	TRBV20-1	CSAARLAGGQETQYF
TRBJ1-5	TRBV10-3	CAIKAGDSNQPQHF
TRBJ1-1	TRBV20-1	CRLNRGFANTEAFF
TRBJ1-1	TRBV5-1	CASSTGTRNTEAFF
TRBJ2-3	TRBV9	CASTRLAAPDTQYF
TRBJ2-7	TRBV19	CASSPGLGKGYEQYF
TRBJ2-5	TRBV9	CASSPQTGDLETQYF
TRBJ2-3	TRBV5-1	CASRAASGATDTQYF
TRBJ2-1	TRBV5-6	CASSRDSLDNEQFF
TRBJ1-1	TRBV5-1	CASSLMDTTEAFF
TRBJ2-1	TRBV4-1	CASSLSPSGASSYNEQFF
TRBJ1-5	TRBV20-1	CSARQGSRNNQPQHF
TRBJ1-1	TRBV20-1	CSARDGRASEAFF
TRBJ1-1	TRBV12-3/TRBV12-4	CASTLRGDTEAFF
TRBJ1-5	TRBV12-3/TRBV12-4	CASSADRGRNQPQHF
TRBJ1-1	TRBV5-4	CASSLAEQLHTEAFF
TRBJ2-7	TRBV3-1	CASSRGTSGKYEQYF
TRBJ1-2	TRBV7-2	CASSLGTVTNYGYTF
TRBJ2-7	TRBV5-1	CASSLGGRFSDEQYF